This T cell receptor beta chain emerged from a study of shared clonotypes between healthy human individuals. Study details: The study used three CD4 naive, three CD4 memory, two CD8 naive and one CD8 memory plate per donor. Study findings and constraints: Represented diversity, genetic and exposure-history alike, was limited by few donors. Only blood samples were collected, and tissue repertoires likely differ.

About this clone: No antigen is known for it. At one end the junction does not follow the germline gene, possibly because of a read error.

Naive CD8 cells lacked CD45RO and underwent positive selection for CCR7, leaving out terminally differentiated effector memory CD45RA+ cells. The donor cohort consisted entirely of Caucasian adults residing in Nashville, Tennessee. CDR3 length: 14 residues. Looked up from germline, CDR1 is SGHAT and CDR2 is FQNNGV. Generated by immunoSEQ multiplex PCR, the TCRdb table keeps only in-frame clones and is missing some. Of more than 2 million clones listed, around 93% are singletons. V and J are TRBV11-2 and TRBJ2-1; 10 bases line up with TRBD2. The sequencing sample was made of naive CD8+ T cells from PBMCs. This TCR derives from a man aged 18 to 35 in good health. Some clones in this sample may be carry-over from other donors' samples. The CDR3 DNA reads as TGTGCCAGCAGATTAGCGGGAGGACACAATGAGCAGTTCTTC. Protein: CASRLAGGHNEQFF.